The source of this T cell receptor (beta chain) is a study of cytomegalovirus exposure and HLA in healthy donors. Comment on this clone: Its specificity is unknown. One end of the junction is discordant with germline, which a read error may explain.

This CDR3 is built from 17 residues. Per germline, CDR1 LNHNV and CDR2 YYDKDF (reference sequence). PCR amplification relied on 60 Vbeta primers (plus 13 Jbeta primers). Libraries were prepared by immunoSEQ multiplex PCR; TCRdb keeps only in-frame clonotypes and omits some of them. This repertoire shows some 160,000 clones, 77% found once; its top ten account for 1.5% to 2%. Notes on the study in general: Specificity of a few CMV-associated chains for CMV antigens was verified in vitro. High sensitivity and specificity were reportedly achieved when the classifier diagnosed cytomegalovirus status.

Donors counted as nominally healthy when sampled, yet unrecorded immune exposures were likely. The TCR was taken from a woman in her twenties or thirties in good health and CMV-seronegative. The gene calls are TRBV15 and TRBJ1-2; 9 positions match TRBD1. The specimen sequenced was PBMCs. This CDR3 is CATSRSPPGQGTYGYPF. The CDR3 coding sequence is TGTGCCACCAGCAGATCACCTCCGGGACAGGGAACCTATGGCTACCCCTTC.